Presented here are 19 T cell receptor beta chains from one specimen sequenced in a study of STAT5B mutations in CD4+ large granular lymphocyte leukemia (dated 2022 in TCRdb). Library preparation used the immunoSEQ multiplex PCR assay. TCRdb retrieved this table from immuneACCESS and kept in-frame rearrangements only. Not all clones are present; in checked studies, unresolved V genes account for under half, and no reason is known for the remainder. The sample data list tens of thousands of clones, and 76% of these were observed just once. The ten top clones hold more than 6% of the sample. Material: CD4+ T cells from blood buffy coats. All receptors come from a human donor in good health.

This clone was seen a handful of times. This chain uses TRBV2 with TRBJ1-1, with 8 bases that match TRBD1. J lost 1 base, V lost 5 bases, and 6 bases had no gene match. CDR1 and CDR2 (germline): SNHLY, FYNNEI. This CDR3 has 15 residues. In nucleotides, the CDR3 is TGTGCCAGCAGTCAGACAGGGGCCGGGAACACTGAAGCTTTCTTT. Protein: CASSQTGAGNTEAFF.

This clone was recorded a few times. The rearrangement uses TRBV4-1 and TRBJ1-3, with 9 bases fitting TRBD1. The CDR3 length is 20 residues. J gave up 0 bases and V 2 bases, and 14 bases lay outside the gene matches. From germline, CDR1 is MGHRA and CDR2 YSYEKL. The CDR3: CASSQPAGTGTFVSGNTIYF. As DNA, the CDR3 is TGCGCCAGCAGCCAACCAGCCGGGACAGGGACCTTCGTCTCTGGAAACACCATATATTTT.

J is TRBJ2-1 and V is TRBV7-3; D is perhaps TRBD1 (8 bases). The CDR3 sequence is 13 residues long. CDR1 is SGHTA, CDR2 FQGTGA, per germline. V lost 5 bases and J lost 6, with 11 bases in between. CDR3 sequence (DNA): TGTGCCAGCAGCCACAGGGGGGGCAATGAGCAGTTCTTC. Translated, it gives CASSHRGGNEQFF.

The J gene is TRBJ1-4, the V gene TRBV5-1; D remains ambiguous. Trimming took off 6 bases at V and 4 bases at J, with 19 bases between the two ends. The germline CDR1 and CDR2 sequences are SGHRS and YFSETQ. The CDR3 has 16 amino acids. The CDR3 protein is CASKEGTVGSNEKLFF. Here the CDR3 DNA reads TGCGCCAGCAAGGAGGGAACAGTGGGCAGTAATGAAAAACTGTTTTTT.

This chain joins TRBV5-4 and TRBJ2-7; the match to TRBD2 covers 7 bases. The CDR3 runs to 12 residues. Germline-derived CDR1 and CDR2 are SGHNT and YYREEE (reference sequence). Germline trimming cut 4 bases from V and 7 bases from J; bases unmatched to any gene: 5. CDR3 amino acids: CASSRLAEEQYF. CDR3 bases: TGTGCCAGCAGCCGACTAGCTGAGGAGCAGTACTTC.

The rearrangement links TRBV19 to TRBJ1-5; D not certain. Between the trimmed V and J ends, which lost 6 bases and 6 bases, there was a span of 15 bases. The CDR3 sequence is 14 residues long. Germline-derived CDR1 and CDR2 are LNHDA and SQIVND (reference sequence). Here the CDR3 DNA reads TGTGCCAGTAGACGGTTGAGGGCTCCTCAGCCCCAGCATTTT. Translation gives CASRRLRAPQPQHF.

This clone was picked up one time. The CDR3 DNA sequence: TGTGCCAGCAGCCGGACTTCCCGAACTAGCACAGATACGCAGTATTTT. Translating gives CASSRTSRTSTDTQYF. The rearrangement joins TRBV5-4 to TRBJ2-3; D is possibly TRBD2 (5 bases). V gave up 4 bases and J gave up 0 bases, with 15 bases separating them. Germline CDR1 SGHNT, CDR2 YYREEE (reference sequence). CDR3 length: 16 residues.

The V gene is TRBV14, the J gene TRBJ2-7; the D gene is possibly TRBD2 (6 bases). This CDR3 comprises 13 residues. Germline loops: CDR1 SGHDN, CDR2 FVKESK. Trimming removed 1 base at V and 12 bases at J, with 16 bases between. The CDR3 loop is CASSQVMGPGVYF. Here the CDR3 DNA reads TGTGCCAGCAGCCAAGTGATGGGACCGGGAGTGTACTTC.

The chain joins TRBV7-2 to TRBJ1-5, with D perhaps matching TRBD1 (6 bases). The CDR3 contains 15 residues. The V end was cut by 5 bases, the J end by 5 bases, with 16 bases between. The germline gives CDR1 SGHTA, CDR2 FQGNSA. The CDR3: CASSPSSRGHQPQHF. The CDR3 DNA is TGTGCCAGCAGCCCGAGCTCCAGGGGACATCAGCCCCAGCATTTT.

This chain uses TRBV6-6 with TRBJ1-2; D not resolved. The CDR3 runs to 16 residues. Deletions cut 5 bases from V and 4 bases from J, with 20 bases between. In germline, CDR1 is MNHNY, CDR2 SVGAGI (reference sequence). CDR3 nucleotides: TGTGCCAGCAGTACCCGGCGGGAGAAAGGAAGCTATGGCTACACCTTC. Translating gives CASSTRREKGSYGYTF.

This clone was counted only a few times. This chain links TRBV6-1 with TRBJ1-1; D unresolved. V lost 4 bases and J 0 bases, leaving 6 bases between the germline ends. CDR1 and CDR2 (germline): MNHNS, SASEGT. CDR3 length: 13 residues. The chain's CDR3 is CASSVSLNTEAFF. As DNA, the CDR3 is TGTGCCAGCAGTGTGTCCCTGAACACTGAAGCTTTCTTT.

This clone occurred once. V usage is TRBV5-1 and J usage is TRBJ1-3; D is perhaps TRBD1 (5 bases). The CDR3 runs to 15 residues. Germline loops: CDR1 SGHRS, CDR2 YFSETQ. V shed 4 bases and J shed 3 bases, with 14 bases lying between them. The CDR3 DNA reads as TGCGCCAGCAGCGAAACCGGGACGAATGGAAACACCATATATTTT. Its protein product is CASSETGTNGNTIYF.

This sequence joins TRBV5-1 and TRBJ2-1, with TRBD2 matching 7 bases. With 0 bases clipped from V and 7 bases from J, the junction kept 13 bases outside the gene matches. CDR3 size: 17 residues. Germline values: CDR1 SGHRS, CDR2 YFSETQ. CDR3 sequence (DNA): TGCGCCAGCAGCTTGGGGAGGCTGGCGGGAGCCTCAAATGAGCAGTTCTTC. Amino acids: CASSLGRLAGASNEQFF.

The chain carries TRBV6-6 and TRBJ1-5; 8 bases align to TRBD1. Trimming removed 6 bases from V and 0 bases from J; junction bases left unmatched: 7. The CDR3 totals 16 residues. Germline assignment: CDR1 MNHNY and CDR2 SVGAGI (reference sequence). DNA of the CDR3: TGTGCCAGCAGGTCAGGGGGCTGGAATAGCAATCAGCCCCAGCATTTT. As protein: CASRSGGWNSNQPQHF.

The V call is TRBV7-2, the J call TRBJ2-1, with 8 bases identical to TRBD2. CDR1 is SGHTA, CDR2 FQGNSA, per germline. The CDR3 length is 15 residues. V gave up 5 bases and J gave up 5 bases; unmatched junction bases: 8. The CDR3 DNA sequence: TGTGCCAGCAGCAGAGAAGGGACTAGAAACAATGAGCAGTTCTTC. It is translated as CASSREGTRNNEQFF.

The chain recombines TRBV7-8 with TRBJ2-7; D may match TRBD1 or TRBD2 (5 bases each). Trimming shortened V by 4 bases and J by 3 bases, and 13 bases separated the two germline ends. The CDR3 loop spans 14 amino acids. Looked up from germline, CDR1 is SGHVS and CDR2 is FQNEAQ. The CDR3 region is CASSSRGDHYEQYF. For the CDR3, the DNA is TGTGCCAGCAGCTCTCGGGGCGACCACTACGAGCAGTACTTC.

The DNA of the CDR3 is TGTGCCAGCAGTTTTCAGTTCTCAGATACGCAGTATTTT. Translated, it gives CASSFQFSDTQYF. The V and J genes are TRBV27 and TRBJ2-3; no firm D call. CDR1 is MNHEY and CDR2 is SMNVEV in the germline V gene (reference sequence). The CDR3 length is 13 residues. The V end lost 3 bases, the J end lost 4 bases, and 8 bases lay between the germline ends.

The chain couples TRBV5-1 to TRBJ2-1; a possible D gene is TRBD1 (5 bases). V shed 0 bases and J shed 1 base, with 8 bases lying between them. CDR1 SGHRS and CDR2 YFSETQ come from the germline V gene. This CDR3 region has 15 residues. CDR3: CASSLDQGSYNEQFF. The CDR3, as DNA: TGCGCCAGCAGCTTGGACCAGGGATCCTACAATGAGCAGTTCTTC.

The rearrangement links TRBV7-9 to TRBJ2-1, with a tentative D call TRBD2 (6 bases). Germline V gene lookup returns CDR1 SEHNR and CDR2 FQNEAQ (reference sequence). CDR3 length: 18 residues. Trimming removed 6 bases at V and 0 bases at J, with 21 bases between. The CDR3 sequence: CASRSTPGGASSYNEQFF. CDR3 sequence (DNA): TGTGCCAGCAGATCGACCCCCGGGGGAGCCAGCTCCTACAATGAGCAGTTCTTC. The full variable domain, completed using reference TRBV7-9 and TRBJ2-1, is DTGVSQNPRHKITKRGQNVTFRCDPISEHNRLYWYRQTLGQGPEFLTYFQNEAQLEKSRLLSDRFSAERPKGSFSTLEIQRTEQGDSAMYLCASRSTPGGASSYNEQFFGPGTRLTVL.